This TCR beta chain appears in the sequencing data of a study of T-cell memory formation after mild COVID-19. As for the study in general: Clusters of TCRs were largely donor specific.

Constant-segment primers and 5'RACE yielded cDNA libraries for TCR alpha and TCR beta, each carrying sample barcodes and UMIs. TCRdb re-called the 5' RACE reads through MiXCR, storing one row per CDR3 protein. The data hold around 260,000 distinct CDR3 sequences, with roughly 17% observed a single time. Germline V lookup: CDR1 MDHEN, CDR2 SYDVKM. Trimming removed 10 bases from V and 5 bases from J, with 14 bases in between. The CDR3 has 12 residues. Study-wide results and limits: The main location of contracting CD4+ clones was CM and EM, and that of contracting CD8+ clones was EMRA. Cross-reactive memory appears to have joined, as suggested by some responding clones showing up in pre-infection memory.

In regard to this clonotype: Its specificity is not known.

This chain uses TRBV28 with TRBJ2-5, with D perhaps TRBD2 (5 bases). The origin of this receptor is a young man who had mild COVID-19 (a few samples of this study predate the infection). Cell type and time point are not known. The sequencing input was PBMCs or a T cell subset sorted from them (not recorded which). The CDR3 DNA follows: TGTGCCACCCGTGGGGAGTGGGAGACCCAGTACTTC. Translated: CATRGEWETQYF.